The rows below give T cell receptor beta chains drawn from one sample of a study of immune heterogeneity within non-small cell lung tumors. TCRdb re-analysed the multiplex PCR reads in MiXCR, keeping a single row per CDR3 protein. The sample records 22,000 or so distinct CDR3 sequences, less than 35% being singletons. Sequencing was carried out using lung tumor tissue. These receptors came from a man aged 35 to 55 with non-small cell lung cancer. Both conserved end residues are part of each CDR3. Fields, in order: clone size, D gene, J gene, V gene, CDR3 protein, CDR3 DNA. D genes are given only for firm matches. The size field is filled for only some rows; it gives once, few, many or a size class.

few . TRBJ1-1 TRBV19 CASSISYTEAFF TGTGCCAGTAGTATCTCGTACACTGAAGCTTTCTTT
once . TRBJ2-1 TRBV2 CASSGPAHNEQFF TGTGCCAGCAGTGGACCAGCGCACAATGAGCAGTTCTTC
few . TRBJ2-1 TRBV7-6 CASSLSVFYEQFF TGTGCCAGCAGCTTATCGGTCTTTTATGAGCAGTTCTTC
. . TRBJ2-1 TRBV3-1 CASTGSGEQFF TGTGCCAGCACCGGGAGCGGTGAGCAGTTCTTC
many TRBD1 TRBJ1-4 TRBV3-1 CASSQRDRNEKLFF TGTGCCAGCAGCCAGCGGGACAGGAATGAAAAACTGTTTTTT
medium-sized . TRBJ1-1 TRBV6-1 CASSRRTGTGKTEAFF TGTGCCAGCAGTCGACGAACCGGGACTGGGAAGACTGAAGCTTTCTTT
few . TRBJ1-1 TRBV20-1 CSARDPDKGNTEAFF TGCAGTGCTCGGGACCCGGACAAGGGGAACACTGAAGCTTTCTTT
. . TRBJ1-4 TRBV5-4 CASSLGGAGEKLFF TGTGCCAGCAGCTTGGGGGGGGCAGGTGAAAAACTGTTTTTT
few TRBD1 TRBJ1-1 TRBV19 CASMGQFGYTEAFF TGTGCCAGTATGGGACAGTTTGGGTACACTGAAGCTTTCTTT
. . TRBJ2-2 TRBV27 CASRPRWGGEELFF TGTGCCAGCAGACCCCGGTGGGGGGGCGAGGAGCTGTTTTTT
few TRBD1 TRBJ2-2 TRBV7-3 CASSQQGTANTGELFF TGTGCCAGCAGCCAACAGGGGACCGCGAACACCGGGGAGCTGTTTTTT
few TRBD2 TRBJ2-7 TRBV5-4 CASSWGGYEQYF TGTGCCAGCAGCTGGGGGGGATACGAGCAGTACTTC
many . TRBJ2-3 TRBV7-9 CASSYGTPKGTDTQYF TGTGCCAGCAGCTATGGGACACCTAAGGGGACAGATACGCAGTATTTT
once . TRBJ2-1 TRBV5-6 CASSWAVGPNEQFF TGTGCCAGCAGCTGGGCGGTGGGACCAAATGAGCAGTTCTTC
medium-sized . TRBJ2-3 TRBV19 CASSNLVDTQYF TGTGCCAGTAGCAATTTGGTAGATACGCAGTATTTT
. . TRBJ2-2 TRBV6-1 CASSWGDRNTGELFF TGTGCCAGCAGCTGGGGGGACAGAAACACCGGGGAGCTGTTTTTT
many TRBD1 TRBJ1-5 TRBV5-1 CASSRTGGDQPQHF TGCGCCAGCAGCCGGACAGGAGGGGATCAGCCCCAGCATTTT
. . TRBJ2-7 TRBV4-1 CASSQRISSYEQYF TGCGCCAGCAGCCAACGAATTAGCAGCTACGAGCAGTACTTC
few . TRBJ1-6 TRBV5-6 CASSLSVTAISYNSPLHF TGTGCCAGCAGCTTGTCAGTGACCGCGATCTCCTATAATTCACCCCTCCACTTT
. TRBD2 TRBJ2-3 TRBV18 CASSPPGGSSTDTQYF TGTGCCAGCTCACCTCCCGGCGGGAGCTCCACAGATACGCAGTATTTT
medium-sized . TRBJ2-7 TRBV4-1 CASSPSTTRNEQYF TGCGCCAGCAGCCCGAGCACTACGCGGAACGAGCAGTACTTC
medium-sized TRBD1 TRBJ1-3 TRBV28 CASSLWMGQGSSGNTIYF TGTGCCAGCAGTTTATGGATGGGACAGGGCAGCTCTGGAAACACCATATATTTT
many . TRBJ1-2 TRBV2 CASSEGSVGRIAGYTF TGTGCCAGCAGTGAAGGTTCAGTTGGCAGAATAGCGGGCTACACCTTC
. . TRBJ1-5 TRBV30 CAWSTEGSRGQPQHF TGTGCCTGGAGTACTGAGGGCTCCCGCGGTCAGCCCCAGCATTTT
. TRBD2 TRBJ2-7 TRBV7-2 CASSPRAPGAGGPYEQYF TGTGCCAGCAGCCCGAGAGCCCCAGGGGCGGGAGGGCCCTACGAGCAGTACTTC
. . TRBJ2-1 TRBV11-1 CASSHPRLGGNEQFF TGTGCCAGCAGCCACCCGAGACTAGGGGGCAATGAGCAGTTCTTC
few . TRBJ1-2 TRBV20-1 CSARNTDRGYTF TGCAGTGCTAGAAACACCGACAGAGGCTACACCTTC
. TRBD2 TRBJ2-3 TRBV19 CATTGGSTDTQYF TGTGCCACTACGGGAGGGAGCACAGATACGCAGTATTTT
. TRBD2 TRBJ2-3 TRBV6-5 CASSYSISREGTDTQYF TGTGCCAGCAGTTACTCGATAAGTCGGGAGGGCACAGATACGCAGTATTTT
many . TRBJ1-5 TRBV20-1 CSARVAGSSNQPQHF TGCAGTGCTAGAGTTGCAGGTTCAAGCAATCAGCCCCAGCATTTT
few . TRBJ1-3 TRBV7-2 CASSLQVSGNTIYF TGTGCCAGCAGCTTACAGGTCTCTGGAAACACCATATATTTT
medium-sized TRBD1 TRBJ1-5 TRBV6-6 CASSYSTGGRGNQPQHF TGTGCCAGCAGTTACTCTACAGGGGGCCGAGGCAATCAGCCCCAGCATTTT
. . TRBJ1-1 TRBV6-1 CASSDRDNVIPEAFF TGTGCCAGCAGTGACCGGGACAATGTAATTCCTGAAGCTTTCTTT
many TRBD1 TRBJ1-2 TRBV5-1 CASSLARRGQGNYGYTF TGCGCCAGCAGCTTGGCCAGGAGGGGACAGGGGAACTATGGCTACACCTTC
. TRBD2 TRBJ2-3 TRBV27 CASSSTSGGQYF TGTGCCAGCAGTTCGACTAGCGGGGGGCAGTATTTT
. TRBD2 TRBJ2-2 TRBV15 CATSSRLAEGTGELFF TGTGCCACCAGCTCCCGACTAGCGGAGGGCACCGGGGAGCTGTTTTTT
many TRBD1 TRBJ1-6 TRBV12-3/TRBV12-4 CASTTRLGQGDSPLHF TGTGCCAGCACCACACGACTGGGACAGGGAGATTCACCCCTCCACTTT
many TRBD2 TRBJ2-1 TRBV6-2/TRBV6-3 CASSYLLAGYNEQFF TGTGCCAGCAGTTACTTACTAGCGGGCTACAATGAGCAGTTCTTC
. . TRBJ2-3 TRBV2 CASSGHGGLLTTDTQYF TGTGCCAGCAGTGGGCACGGGGGCCTCCTCACCACAGATACGCAGTATTTT
. . TRBJ2-1 TRBV6-1 CASSRVGDEQFF TGTGCCAGCAGCCGAGTTGGGGATGAGCAGTTCTTC
many TRBD2 TRBJ2-1 TRBV28 CASSRGLARAQKIYNEQFF TGTGCCAGCAGCCGAGGACTAGCCCGAGCTCAGAAGATTTACAATGAGCAGTTCTTC
many TRBD2 TRBJ2-3 TRBV7-3 CASSPGGGPTDTQYF TGTGCCAGCAGCCCCGGCGGGGGGCCCACAGATACGCAGTATTTT
. . TRBJ2-1 TRBV7-2 CASSSRAVSSYNEQFF TGTGCCAGCAGCTCCCGGGCCGTTAGCTCCTACAATGAGCAGTTCTTC
medium-sized . TRBJ1-3 TRBV6-1 CASFSRRQANPDGGNTIYF TGTGCCAGTTTTTCGCGTCGGCAGGCGAACCCCGATGGGGGAAACACCATATATTTT
. TRBD1 TRBJ1-6 TRBV7-8 CASSLAGQSSSYNSPLHF TGTGCCAGCAGCTTAGCGGGACAGAGTAGCTCCTATAATTCACCCCTCCACTTT
many TRBD2 TRBJ2-7 TRBV7-3 CASSLNGGAGGHEQYF TGTGCCAGCAGCTTAAACGGAGGGGCGGGAGGCCACGAGCAGTACTTC
medium-sized TRBD1 TRBJ2-1 TRBV15 CATSRLGQADEQFF TGTGCCACCAGCAGATTGGGACAGGCCGATGAGCAGTTCTTC
few TRBD2 TRBJ2-1 TRBV20-1 CSARTAGTSGRNEQFF TGCAGTGCTAGAACAGCCGGGACTAGCGGGAGGAATGAGCAGTTCTTC
. . TRBJ2-5 TRBV6-4 CASSGRGHRETQYF TGTGCCAGCAGTGGTAGGGGACACCGAGAGACCCAGTACTTC
. . TRBJ2-1 TRBV29-1 CSVVPEYNEQFF TGCAGCGTTGTCCCCGAGTACAATGAGCAGTTCTTC
. TRBD1 TRBJ1-1 TRBV10-3 CAISEDRSRWTEAFF TGTGCCATCAGCGAGGACAGGTCTCGGTGGACTGAAGCTTTCTTT
few . TRBJ2-3 TRBV30 CAWSVHWGRAATDTQYF TGTGCCTGGAGTGTACATTGGGGGAGAGCCGCCACAGATACGCAGTATTTT
few TRBD2 TRBJ2-3 TRBV13 CASSSGDWGLAGLTDTQYF TGTGCCAGCAGCTCAGGGGATTGGGGACTAGCGGGACTCACAGATACGCAGTATTTT